This T cell receptor (beta chain) was identified during a study of PD-1 blockade in classical Hodgkin lymphoma. Assay: immunoSEQ multiplex PCR; the TCRdb copy retains only in-frame clones and omits some. The sample comprises about 36,000 clones, approximately 90% of which are singletons, and around 0.21% rests with the top ten. This clone was observed once. As for time point: newly diagnosed, previously untreated cHL patient sample. Starting with thawed PBMCs, CD4+ T cells were purified by magnetic negative selection. The sequenced sample was CD4+ T cells from blood. The sequence was obtained from a human donor with classical Hodgkin lymphoma.

CDR3 amino acids: CASSRDSRYGEQFF. CDR3 DNA sequence: TGTGCCAGCAGTCGGGACAGTCGCTATGGGGAGCAGTTCTTC. This chain links TRBV2 with TRBJ2-1, with 7 bases identical to TRBD1. J was trimmed by 10 bases and V by 5 bases; bases with no gene match: 11. Germline V gene data show CDR1 as SNHLY and CDR2 as FYNNEI. The CDR3 extends over 14 amino acids.